This T cell receptor (beta chain) was obtained from a study of T cell changes during pregnancy in multiple sclerosis. Repertoires were generated with immunoSEQ multiplex PCR, while TCRdb's copy carries only in-frame clones and drops some. The repertoire has roughly 100,000 clones, around 91% of them found once; the top ten carry 0.9% to 0.95%. Germline values: CDR1 SGHNT, CDR2 YYREEE (reference sequence). With 4 bases clipped from V and 10 bases from J, the junction kept 8 bases outside the gene matches. The CDR3 contains 14 residues. The sequencing used peripheral blood, collected after pregnancy. V gene TRBV5-4 combines with J gene TRBJ2-1, with 10 nucleotides matching TRBD2. The TCR originated in a female donor with multiple sclerosis, enrolled in a pregnancy study. CDR3 sequence: CASSLAGEAREQFF. CDR3 in DNA: TGTGCCAGCAGCCTAGCGGGGGAAGCGCGGGAGCAGTTCTTC.